Below are 8 T cell receptor beta chains sequenced from a single sample in a study of tumor-infiltrating lymphocytes in primary liver carcinoma. Taking about 17-32 mg of unsorted bulk tissue, the authors co-extracted RNA and DNA. With roughly 540 ng total RNA as template and a constant-region primer, TCR beta cDNA was made. Slightly modified ARM-PCR with three nested multiplex PCR rounds yielded TCR beta libraries. Both of the initial two PCR rounds ran for approximately 11 cycles and employed TRBV1-TRBV30 forward primers alongside a C-beta reverse primer. Using its own MiXCR run on the multiplex PCR reads, TCRdb lists one record per CDR3 protein. The repertoire consists of approximately 80,000 distinct CDR3 sequences, with roughly 72% occurring once and the leading ten covering roughly 28%. The material sequenced was tumor-adjacent normal liver tissue. The receptors derive from a man in his forties with primary liver carcinoma and hepatitis B virus infection.

Of note for this clonotype: Germline and junction disagree at one end, which may indicate a read error. V usage is TRBV30 and J usage is TRBJ1-2; TRBD1 might be the D (6 bases). Germline V lookup: CDR1 GTSNPN, CDR2 SVGIG (reference sequence). This CDR3 spans 15 amino acids. In DNA, the CDR3 is TGTGCCCGGAGTGACCCCCGGACAGCTGACTATGGCTACACCTTC. It yields the protein CARSDPRTADYGYTF.

This clonotype was detected a few times. The rearrangement links TRBV6-1 to TRBJ2-5; no reliable D call. Trimming took 11 bases from V and 2 from J, leaving 0 bases between them. The CDR3 has 8 residues. Germline CDR1 is MNHNS and CDR2 is SASEGT. This CDR3 is CAQETQYF. CDR3 DNA sequence: TGTGCCCAAGAGACCCAGTACTTC.

The chain employs TRBV4-1 and TRBJ2-7, with 8 bases lining up with TRBD1. Germline lookup yields CDR1 MGHRA and CDR2 YSYEKL. The J segment lost 3 bases and the V segment lost 2 bases, leaving 6 bases of the junction unmatched. The CDR3 length is 15 residues. CDR3: CASSQIGTGLYEQYF. The CDR3 DNA is TGCGCCAGCAGCCAAATCGGGACAGGCCTCTACGAGCAGTACTTC.

A note on this clonotype: The junction differs from germline at one of its ends, possibly a read error. The gene calls are TRBV10-3 and TRBJ2-1; no definite D call. The CDR3 consists of 16 residues. Germline assignment: CDR1 ENHRY and CDR2 SYGVKD. In nucleotides, the CDR3 is TGTGCCATCTCTGTGAATAGGGCAGAAGGATACAATGAGCAGCTCTTC. This codes for CAISVNRAEGYNEQLF.

The chain uses TRBV4-3 and TRBJ2-3, with D hard to call. The CDR3 extends over 14 amino acids. CDR1 is LGHNA and CDR2 is YSLEER in the germline V gene. In nucleotides, the CDR3 is TGCACCAACAGCCAACCCGGCCTGAGCGATACGCAGTATTTT. The encoded protein is CTNSQPGLSDTQYF.

V gene TRBV11-2 combines with J gene TRBJ2-5, with 8 bases lining up with TRBD2. With 7 bases clipped from V and 5 bases from J, the junction kept 15 bases outside the gene matches. Looked up from germline, CDR1 is SGHAT and CDR2 is FQNNGV. The CDR3 sequence is 16 residues long. The CDR3 bases are TGTGCCAGCAACCAAACTCCAGGCGGGGGGAACGAGACCCAGTACTTC. It yields the protein CASNQTPGGGNETQYF. Full variable domain (outside the CDR3, taken from reference TRBV11-2 and TRBJ2-5): EAGVAQSPRYKIIEKRQSVAFWCNPISGHATLYWYQQILGQGPKLLIQFQNNGVVDDSQLPKDRFSAERLKGVDSTLKIQPAKLEDSAVYLCASNQTPGGGNETQYFGPGTRLLVL.

With regard to this clonotype: A much larger clone lies a single base off, so this may be a read error. This chain joins TRBV5-1 and TRBJ2-7, with D tentatively TRBD2 (5 bases). CDR3 length: 16 amino acids. V dropped 4 bases and J dropped 2 bases, with 19 bases sitting between them. Germline CDR1 is SGHRS and CDR2 is YFSETQ. The CDR3 nucleotides are TGCGCCAGCAGCCTGGGTTGGCACGCCGGGACCTACGAGCAGTACTTC. It translates to CASSLGWHAGTYEQYF.

This chain connects TRBV24-1 to TRBJ2-2, with TRBD1 matching over 8 bases. CDR1 and CDR2 from the germline V gene are KGHDR and SFDVKD. V was pared by 11 bases and J by 1 base, with 5 bases of the junction left unmatched. This CDR3 has 14 residues. The CDR3 DNA sequence: TGTGCCAGCACAGGGGGGAAGAACACCGGGGAGCTGTTTTTT. Protein sequence: CASTGGKNTGELFF.